This T cell receptor (beta chain) was recovered during a study of cytomegalovirus exposure and HLA in healthy donors. Primers: 60 Vbeta forward and 13 Jbeta reverse. Measured with immunoSEQ multiplex PCR; TCRdb has only the in-frame clones, and not every one. The sample shows some 110,000 clones, about 70% of them seen only once. The V end lost 0 bases, the J end lost 5 bases, and 7 bases lay between the germline ends. This CDR3 spans 13 amino acids. Germline V gene lookup returns CDR1 MNHEY and CDR2 SVGAGI. The sequence came from a woman under 40 in good health and CMV-seronegative. Sequencing was performed on PBMCs. The chain is built from TRBV6-5 and TRBJ1-2, with D unresolved. The CDR3 here is CASSYSGSYGYTF. The CDR3 nucleotides read TGTGCCAGCAGTTACTCGGGCAGTTATGGCTACACCTTC.